Below are 21 T cell receptor beta chains sequenced from a single sample in a study of beta chain features in type 1 diabetes (dated by TCRdb to the late 2010s). The library was produced with the immunoSEQ multiplex PCR assay. The entire isolated RNA was reverse transcribed using the High Capacity cDNA Reverse Transcription Kit, and thus expressed TCRB transcripts were sequenced. Sourced from immuneACCESS, this table was stored by TCRdb with only in-frame sequences that have V and J called. A share of the clones is absent; for the studies checked, an unresolved V gene accounts for under half, and the remainder has no known explanation. Present in this sample are a few hundred thousand clones, about 15% of which were seen just once. The top ten constitute roughly 0.017% of the sample. Specimen: naive CD4+ T cells from blood. Taken with the paper, the label for cell subset or site translates to: true naive CD4+ T cells. The receptor source for this set is a woman between 18 and 30 years old in good health.

This clone was counted a few times. The chain employs TRBV7-9 and TRBJ2-1; D is ambiguous. V lost 3 bases and J 0 bases, leaving 9 bases between the germline ends. This CDR3 contains 15 residues. CDR1 and CDR2 (germline): SEHNR, FQNEAQ (reference sequence). In DNA form, the CDR3 reads TGTGCCAGCAGCTTTGTCCCGAGCTCCTACAATGAGCAGTTCTTC. It encodes CASSFVPSSYNEQFF.

V and J are TRBV5-4 and TRBJ1-2, with D tentatively TRBD1 (6 bases). This CDR3 has 16 residues. Trimming stripped 0 bases from V and 0 bases from J, with 12 bases between. The germline V gene encodes CDR1 SGHNT and CDR2 YYREEE (reference sequence). CDR3 region: CASSLAGTPSNYGYTF. CDR3 DNA sequence: TGTGCCAGCAGCTTGGCTGGGACACCATCTAACTATGGCTACACCTTC.

CDR3 region: CASSFVQDGYTF. For the CDR3, the DNA is TGTGCCAGCAGCTTCGTACAGGATGGCTACACCTTC. V usage is TRBV5-6 and J usage is TRBJ1-2, with D possibly TRBD1 on 5 matching bases. Germline CDR1 and CDR2: SGHDT and YYEEEE. Trimming shortened V by 2 bases and J by 6 bases, and 8 bases separated the two germline ends. There are 12 residues in the CDR3. Complete variable domain (other parts from reference TRBV5-6 and TRBJ1-2): DAGVTQSPTHLIKTRGQQVTLRCSPKSGHDTVSWYQQALGQGPQFIFQYYEEEERQRGNFPDRFSGHQFPNYSSELNVNALLLGDSALYLCASSFVQDGYTFGSGTRLTVV.

V usage is TRBV29-1 and J usage is TRBJ1-1, with a possible D match to TRBD1 (5 bases). This CDR3 spans 13 amino acids. The germline CDR1 and CDR2 sequences are SQVTM and ANQGSEA. Trimming cost V 4 bases and J 5 bases, with 14 bases left between them. The CDR3 nucleotides are TGCAGCGTTGCCGTGACAGAGATGACTGAAGCTTTCTTT. Translated: CSVAVTEMTEAFF.

The chain employs TRBV19 and TRBJ1-5, with a weak D call TRBD1 (6 bases). Germline CDR1 is LNHDA and CDR2 is SQIVND (reference sequence). The CDR3 has 15 amino acids. Trimming removed 2 bases at V and 7 bases at J, with 15 bases between. CDR3: CASSIYSQGKQPQHF. The CDR3 nucleotides read TGTGCCAGTAGTATATATTCGCAGGGGAAGCAGCCCCAGCATTTT.

The genes are TRBV5-4 and TRBJ2-5; 7 positions match TRBD1. Germline loops: CDR1 SGHNT, CDR2 YYREEE (reference sequence). This CDR3 region has 14 residues. V lost 0 bases and J lost 3; bases outside the gene matches: 2. CDR3 residues: CASSLVGTEETQYF. The CDR3 DNA reads as TGTGCCAGCAGCTTGGTGGGGACAGAAGAGACCCAGTACTTC.

The V gene is TRBV18, the J gene TRBJ2-7; no clear D. Trimming shortened V by 0 bases and J by 3 bases, and 12 bases separated the two germline ends. The germline CDR1 and CDR2 sequences are KGHSH and LQKENI. The CDR3 length is 15 residues. The CDR3 region is CASSPPVTALYEQYF. For the CDR3, the DNA is TGTGCCAGCTCACCACCTGTAACAGCCCTCTACGAGCAGTACTTC.

This clone turned up a few times. The chain has TRBV7-3 and TRBJ2-5, with no clear D. The CDR3 totals 13 residues. Germline-derived CDR1 and CDR2 are SGHTA and FQGTGA. Trimming removed 1 base from V and 1 base from J, with 4 bases in between. In DNA, the CDR3 is TGTGCCAGCAGCTTAATAGTCCAAGAGACCCAGTACTTC. Amino acid sequence: CASSLIVQETQYF.

V is TRBV20-1 and J is TRBJ1-2; 7 nucleotides line up with TRBD1. CDR3 size: 11 residues. CDR1 and CDR2 (germline): DFQATT, SNEGSKA (reference sequence). J gave up 7 bases and V 7 bases, and 6 bases lay outside the gene matches. The CDR3 sequence is CSVTGVSGYTF. In nucleotides, the CDR3 is TGCAGTGTTACAGGGGTCTCTGGCTACACCTTC.

This clone was counted a few times. The chain employs TRBV2 and TRBJ1-3; D is undetermined. The CDR3 covers 13 residues. Between the trimmed V and J ends, which lost 7 bases and 0 bases, there was a span of 7 bases. Germline assignment: CDR1 SNHLY and CDR2 FYNNEI. CDR3 amino acids: CASTGSSGNTIYF. The DNA for the CDR3 is TGTGCCAGCACTGGGAGCTCTGGAAACACCATATATTTT.

The chain links TRBV30 to TRBJ2-7, with D tentatively TRBD2 (6 bases). V was trimmed by 2 bases and J by 2 bases, leaving 16 bases between them. The germline V gene has CDR1 GTSNPN and CDR2 SVGIG (reference sequence). There are 15 residues in the CDR3. The CDR3 region has the DNA TGTGCCTGGAGTAGAGGCGGGACTCAGACCTACGAGCAGTACTTC. It is translated as CAWSRGGTQTYEQYF.

This clone appeared a few times. V and J are TRBV28 and TRBJ2-7; perhaps TRBD2 as D (5 bases). The CDR3 covers 11 residues. Germline V gene lookup returns CDR1 MDHEN and CDR2 SYDVKM. V was cut by 10 bases and J by 2 bases, with 9 bases left in between. In DNA form, the CDR3 reads TGTGCCACTACTAGGCCCTACGAGCAGTACTTC. Encoded protein: CATTRPYEQYF.

V usage is TRBV30 and J usage is TRBJ1-3; no definite D call. CDR3 length equals 12 residues. V was trimmed by 8 bases and J by 2 bases, leaving 10 bases between them. CDR1 GTSNPN and CDR2 SVGIG come from the germline V gene (reference sequence). The CDR3 region has the DNA TGTGCCGCCCCCACTACTGGAAACACCATATATTTT. Translation: CAAPTTGNTIYF.

The V call is TRBV30, the J call TRBJ1-1; possibly TRBD1 for D (6 bases). V shed 7 bases and J shed 0 bases, with 12 bases lying between them. CDR3 length equals 13 residues. Germline lookup yields CDR1 GTSNPN and CDR2 SVGIG (reference sequence). The CDR3 reads CASRTGMNTEAFF. As DNA, the CDR3 is TGTGCCTCGAGAACAGGGATGAACACTGAAGCTTTCTTT.

This clone was detected only a few times. V gene TRBV7-8 combines with J gene TRBJ1-1, with D unresolved. Germline V lookup: CDR1 SGHVS, CDR2 FQNEAQ. The CDR3 is 9 amino acids. The V gene lost 5 bases and the J gene lost 12 bases, with 7 bases spanning the gap. CDR3 coding DNA: TGTGCCAGCAGCCCCGGGACTTTCTTT. This gives the protein CASSPGTFF. Combining the CDR3 with reference TRBV7-8 and TRBJ1-1 gives the whole variable domain GAGVSQSPRYKVAKRGQDVALRCDPISGHVSLFWYQQALGQGPEFLTYFQNEAQLDKSGLPSDRFFAERPEGSVSTLKIQRTQQEDSAVYLCASSPGTFFGQGTRLTVV.

This rearrangement joins TRBV9 to TRBJ2-3, with TRBD2 identical over 7 bases. Germline V gene data show CDR1 as SGDLS and CDR2 as YYNGEE. The CDR3 consists of 15 residues. V lost 5 bases and J lost 0; bases outside the gene matches: 6. CDR3 sequence: CASSVLAASTDTQYF. CDR3 nucleotide sequence: TGTGCCAGCAGTGTCCTAGCGGCTAGCACAGATACGCAGTATTTT.

This clone was counted a few times. The chain is built from TRBV30 and TRBJ2-3; D is unresolved. Trimming left V 1 base short and J 6 bases short, with 5 bases between. This CDR3 has 11 amino acids. CDR1 GTSNPN and CDR2 SVGIG come from the germline V gene (reference sequence). The CDR3 DNA follows: TGTGCCTGGAGTGCCATGGATACGCAGTATTTT. Its protein product is CAWSAMDTQYF.

The sample holds a few counts of this clone. V is TRBV28 and J is TRBJ2-7, with 10 bases identical to TRBD1. After removal of 8 bases from V and 4 bases from J, the junction contained 11 bases not matched to a gene. Germline assignment: CDR1 MDHEN and CDR2 SYDVKM. This CDR3 is built from 15 residues. The CDR3, as DNA: TGTGCCAGCGAGTTTAGGGACAGGGGTTATTACGAGCAGTACTTC. Its translation is CASEFRDRGYYEQYF.

The chain combines TRBV7-6 with TRBJ1-2; 11 bases are shared with TRBD1. The CDR3 totals 16 residues. V gave up 1 base and J gave up 4 bases; unmatched junction bases: 5. Looked up from germline, CDR1 is SGHVS and CDR2 is FNYEAQ. CDR3 sequence reads: CASSLGTGGYIYGYTF. The CDR3 coding sequence is TGTGCCAGCAGCTTAGGGACAGGGGGCTACATCTATGGCTACACCTTC.

This clone was counted a few times. This chain connects TRBV4-1 to TRBJ2-2, with D perhaps TRBD2 (6 bases). Trimming removed 1 base from V and 6 bases from J, with 15 bases in between. The CDR3 is made up of 16 amino acids. Germline CDR1 reads MGHRA; CDR2 reads YSYEKL. The CDR3 DNA reads as TGCGCCAGCAGCCAAGCTCCCCTGGCGGGGTCCGGGGAGCTGTTTTTT. Translated: CASSQAPLAGSGELFF.

This clone came up a few times. The rearrangement joins TRBV7-3 to TRBJ1-1, with 7 bases identical to TRBD1. Germline CDR1 SGHTA, CDR2 FQGTGA. The ends lost 4 bases at V and 6 bases at J; junction bases unmatched: 11. The CDR3 extends over 15 amino acids. The CDR3 reads CASSSNRGPRAEAFF. CDR3 in DNA: TGTGCCAGCAGCTCTAACAGGGGCCCGAGGGCTGAAGCTTTCTTT.